This is a list of T cell receptor beta chains from one sample in a study of blood T cell repertoires in COVID-19. Sequencing used immunoSEQ multiplex PCR; TCRdb keeps in-frame clones, though not all of them. The table has about 300,000 clones, nearly 90% seen once. The specimen sequenced was peripheral blood. The receptor set was obtained from a man aged 18 to 29 with active or convalescent COVID-19. Each CDR3 is given with its conserved first and last residue. The D gene is left open where the match is weak.

V	D	J	DNA	CDR3
TRBV9	.	TRBJ1-5	TGTGCCAGCAGCGTAGAGCCCGATCAGCCCCAGCATTTT	CASSVEPDQPQHF
TRBV7-8	.	TRBJ2-7	TGTGCCAGCAGCTTCGGCAGGCGCAGCTCCTACGAGCAGTACTTC	CASSFGRRSSYEQYF
TRBV4-2	.	TRBJ2-2	TGTGCCAGCAGCCAAGGTGGGGGAGGAACCGGGGAGCTGTTTTTT	CASSQGGGGTGELFF
TRBV27	.	TRBJ2-2	TGTGCCAGCAGAGTACCGGGAGGGGAGCTGTTTTTT	CASRVPGGELFF
TRBV7-6	.	TRBJ2-5	TGTGCCAGCAGCCACCCTCCTACTAGCTCGAAGACCCAGTACTTC	CASSHPPTSSKTQYF
TRBV9	TRBD1	TRBJ2-2	TGTGCCAGCAGCGCCTCCGGGACAGGGGGCACCGGGGAGCTGTTTTTT	CASSASGTGGTGELFF
TRBV5-6	.	TRBJ1-1	TGTGCCAGCAGCCGTAGTACAGGGCCAGCTTTCTTT	CASSRSTGPAFF
TRBV5-1	.	TRBJ1-6	TGCGCCAGCAGCTTGGGGCAGGGTGCGTTTGGTAATTCACCCCTCCACTTT	CASSLGQGAFGNSPLHF
TRBV7-2	.	TRBJ1-3	TGTGCCAGCAGCTTAGCGCCTCTCACGAGCTCTGGAAACACCATATATTTT	CASSLAPLTSSGNTIYF
TRBV7-9	.	TRBJ1-1	TGTGCCAGCAGCTTAGATACAGGCACTGAAGCTTTCTTT	CASSLDTGTEAFF
TRBV15	.	TRBJ1-2	TGTGCCACCAGCAGAGATAATCGCGAAGCTAACTATGGCTACACCTTC	CATSRDNREANYGYTF
TRBV25-1	.	TRBJ1-5	TGTGCCAGCAGTCTGAATAGCGGGACCCAGCATTTT	CASSLNSGTQHF